This T cell receptor (beta chain) was sequenced during a study of OX40 agonist ivuxolimab in advanced cancers. At the level of the whole study: The costimulatory receptor OX40 (CD134) was targeted by ivuxolimab, a fully human IgG2 agonistic monoclonal antibody. Intravenous ivuxolimab was administered to patients every 2 weeks at six dose levels: 0.01, 0.1, 0.3, 1.5, 3 and 10 mg/kg. Of the approximately 50 dose-escalation patients, hepatocellular carcinoma was present in 19, melanoma in roughly 15, renal cell carcinoma in 9 and head and neck cancer in 9. In the dose-escalation cohort, roughly 82% of patients were male, and the mean age was roughly 60 years with a range of about 20 to 80. Patients were allowed to have had prior anti-PD-1, anti-PD-L1 or anti-CTLA-4 therapy, and more than 30% of the dose-escalation patients had previously received checkpoint inhibitors. Partial responses occurred in three dose-escalation patients: two with cutaneous melanoma and one with hepatocellular carcinoma. Peripheral TCRbeta sequencing was intended to test whether TCR sequence diversity was altered and clonal T-cell expansion was caused by ivuxolimab. The paper covers the monotherapy dose-escalation part of the phase I ivuxolimab trial, which included N of about 51 patients.

The investigation overall reported the following: Low levels of normalized T-cell clonal expansion were also seen in some patients who did not respond. Which antigens the clonally expanded peripheral T cells were specific for was not determined. After ivuxolimab, expanded clones were on average more numerous among CD8+ T cells than among CD4+ T cells. In partial responders in the 0.1-3.0 mg/kg groups, normalized peripheral clonal expansion was found to be among the lowest, especially among CD8+ T cells. Clonal expansion of both CD4+ and CD8+ blood T cells was observed from baseline to week 6 at doses 0.1 to 3.0 mg/kg.

The trial excluded patients who had a history of autoimmune disease or were on systemic immunosuppression. Peripheral blood for TCR sequencing was collected from all dose cohorts at baseline, on cycle 4 day 1, and on cycle 7 day 1. The samples were drawn from a first-in-human, open-label, multicenter phase I dose-escalation trial of ivuxolimab. Adults with locally advanced or metastatic head and neck squamous cell, hepatocellular, melanoma or renal cell carcinoma were enrolled in the trial. Before TCR sequencing, CD4+ and CD8+ T cells were separately sorted from peripheral blood. Genomic DNA was extracted from sorted cells for sequencing of the TCRbeta CDR3 region. The immunoSEQ Assay was used for sequencing of TCRbeta CDR3 regions. The clones in this table, taken by TCRdb from immuneACCESS, are in-frame only. Not every clone is retained; where verified, under half of the shortfall comes from an unresolved V gene, and the cause of the rest is unknown. Present in this sample are 60,000 or so clones, roughly 85% of which were seen just once. In total, the top ten clones hold nearly 0.9% of the sample.

Notes on this clone: The antigen it binds to is not known. Per-base qualities were not stored, and no clone one base away is much larger.

Taken from cysteine to phenylalanine, the CDR3 has 17 residues. Only the CDR3 DNA is retained, 51 bases long and in frame from the first base. Looking up the germline V gene yields CDR1 KGHSH and CDR2 LQKENI. Trimming accounts for 3 bases at V and 1 base at J, while the number of junction bases matched to no gene is 8. The sample was CD4+ or CD8+ T cells sorted from blood, taken in a trial of the OX40 agonist ivuxolimab. The sequence was obtained from an adult with an advanced solid tumor such as melanoma, head and neck, liver or kidney cancer. The rearranged chain carries TRBV18 and TRBJ1-5; the junction holds 8 bases that match TRBD1. The nucleotide sequence is TGTGCCAGCTCACCTCGACAGGGGAGGAACAGCAATCAGCCCCAGCATTTT. This sequence encodes CASSPRQGRNSNQPQHF.